What follows are 13 T cell receptor beta chains derived from one specimen sequenced in a study of long-term antiretroviral therapy in people with HIV. Researchers ran immunoSEQ v3.0 at survey level. Assay used: immunoSEQ multiplex PCR; TCRdb lists only in-frame clones, some missing. The profile shows about 26,000 clones, about 83% of them singletons. The source material was unsorted PBMCs, sampled approximately 4.8 years after starting antiretroviral therapy. The receptors were gathered from a man aged 40-55 years with HIV.

This chain joins TRBV7-9 and TRBJ2-7, with a tentative D call TRBD2 (5 bases). The V and J ends lost 5 bases and 5 bases respectively, with 16 bases between them. The CDR3 totals 14 residues. Looked up from germline, CDR1 is SEHNR and CDR2 is FQNEAQ (reference sequence). The CDR3 DNA follows: TGTGCCAGCAGCACCGAGGGCCTTATTGACGAGCAGTACTTC. It codes for CASSTEGLIDEQYF.

The chain recombines TRBV7-6 with TRBJ2-7; a weak D match, TRBD1 (6 bases). CDR1 is SGHVS and CDR2 is FNYEAQ in the germline V gene. Trimming took 4 bases from V and 6 from J, leaving 19 bases between them. The CDR3 length is 15 residues. DNA for the CDR3: TGTGCCAGCAGCTCGCTCCTGGGCAGGGGTGCCGAGCAGTACTTC. Its translation is CASSSLLGRGAEQYF.

The rearrangement joins TRBV5-6 to TRBJ2-7; perhaps TRBD1 as D (6 bases). The length of the CDR3 is 13 residues. Germline CDR1 reads SGHDT; CDR2 reads YYEEEE. The V gene lost 3 bases and the J gene lost 3 bases, with 10 bases spanning the gap. CDR3 region: CASSSDRNYEQYF. CDR3 bases: TGTGCCAGCAGCTCGGACAGAAACTACGAGCAGTACTTC.

The chain combines TRBV6-6 with TRBJ1-1, with D unclear. Germline values: CDR1 MNHNY, CDR2 SVGAGI (reference sequence). This CDR3 comprises 14 residues. V lost 3 bases, J lost 3 bases, and 11 bases lay in between. The CDR3 bases are TGTGCCAGCAGTTATGTCGGGAAGGACACTGAAGCTTTCTTT. Its protein product is CASSYVGKDTEAFF.

This clone occurred once. V gene TRBV6-6 combines with J gene TRBJ2-4; D remains ambiguous. Germline CDR1 reads MNHNY; CDR2 reads SVGAGI (reference sequence). The CDR3 runs to 11 residues. The germline V and J ends were trimmed by 8 bases and 8 bases, with 10 bases remaining between them. CDR3 amino acids: CASRNGDIQYF. DNA for the CDR3: TGTGCCAGCCGTAACGGTGACATTCAGTACTTC.

The CDR3 loop is CATRTGGSQPQHF. CDR3 nucleotides: TGTGCCACCCGGACAGGGGGGAGTCAGCCCCAGCATTTT. V is TRBV2 and J is TRBJ1-5; TRBD1 matches at 10 bases. The CDR3 runs 13 residues. V lost 10 bases to trimming and J lost 6 bases; unmatched junction nucleotides: 6. Germline assignment: CDR1 SNHLY and CDR2 FYNNEI.

The chain joins TRBV6-6 to TRBJ2-3; D is possibly TRBD2 (7 bases). The germline gives CDR1 MNHNY, CDR2 SVGAGI (reference sequence). The CDR3 loop spans 16 amino acids. The V gene lost 6 bases and the J gene lost 2 bases, with 18 bases spanning the gap. CDR3 sequence (DNA): TGTGCCAGCAGCCCCAGGGGAGCGGGGCCCACAGATACGCAGTATTTT. It yields the protein CASSPRGAGPTDTQYF.

The count of this clone is one. The chain carries TRBV19 and TRBJ1-5; possibly TRBD1 for D (6 bases). Germline V gene data show CDR1 as LNHDA and CDR2 as SQIVND (reference sequence). The CDR3 has 17 residues. The CDR3 loop reads CATQTTGMVYSNQPQHF. The CDR3, as DNA: TGTGCGACGCAGACCACAGGGATGGTATATAGCAATCAGCCCCAGCATTTT.

The chain has TRBV2 and TRBJ2-2; 7 bases line up with TRBD1. V lost 6 bases to trimming and J lost 3 bases; unmatched junction nucleotides: 4. The CDR3 is 14 amino acids. The germline gives CDR1 SNHLY, CDR2 FYNNEI. CDR3: CASSWDSYTGELFF. The DNA for the CDR3 is TGTGCCAGCAGCTGGGACAGTTACACCGGGGAGCTGTTTTTT.

CDR3 protein: CASSTLQILNTEAFF. The CDR3 nucleotides are TGTGCCAGCAGCACACTACAGATTTTGAACACTGAAGCTTTCTTT. The rearrangement uses TRBV5-5 and TRBJ1-1; D is uncertain. Trimming stripped 4 bases from V and 0 bases from J, with 13 bases between. Germline V gene data show CDR1 as SGHKS and CDR2 as YYEKEE (reference sequence). The CDR3 consists of 15 residues.

As concerns this clone: This specimen includes other DNA sequences encoding the same CDR3. The rearrangement uses TRBV6-1 and TRBJ2-7; the D call may be TRBD1 or TRBD2 (5 bases each). CDR1 and CDR2 (germline): MNHNS, SASEGT. This CDR3 has 13 amino acids. The V end was cut by 4 bases, the J end by 1 base, with 8 bases between. CDR3 region: CASSVEGSYEQYF. The CDR3 nucleotides are TGTGCCAGCAGTGTAGAGGGGTCCTACGAGCAGTACTTC.

For this clone: Other nucleotide sequences in the sample specify the same CDR3. The J gene is TRBJ2-7, the V gene TRBV7-9; D not resolved. V was cut by 1 base and J by 2 bases, with 3 bases left in between. CDR1 and CDR2 (germline): SEHNR, FQNEAQ (reference sequence). The CDR3 covers 12 residues. CDR3 amino acids: CASSLDTYEQYF. In nucleotides, the CDR3 is TGTGCCAGCAGCTTAGATACCTACGAGCAGTACTTC.

Note on this clone: The DNA is left out, because the CDR3 cannot be placed on it with certainty; the CDR3 is given as TCRdb lists it. The CDR3 is CASSQASGRAIYEQYF. The gene calls are TRBV4-3 and TRBJ2-7. The CDR3 extends over 16 residues, inclusive of both ends. Per germline, CDR1 LGHNA and CDR2 YSLEER.